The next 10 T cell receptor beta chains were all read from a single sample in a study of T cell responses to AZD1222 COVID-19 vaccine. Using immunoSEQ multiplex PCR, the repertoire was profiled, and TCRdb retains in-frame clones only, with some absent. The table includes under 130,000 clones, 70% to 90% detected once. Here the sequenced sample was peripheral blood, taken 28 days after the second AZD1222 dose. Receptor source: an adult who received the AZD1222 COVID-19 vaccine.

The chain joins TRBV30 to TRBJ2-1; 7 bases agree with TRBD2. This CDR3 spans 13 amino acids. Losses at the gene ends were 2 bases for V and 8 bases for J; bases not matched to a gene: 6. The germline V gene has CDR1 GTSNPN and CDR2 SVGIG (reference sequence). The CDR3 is CAWSFTSVHEQFF. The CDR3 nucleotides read TGTGCCTGGAGTTTCACTAGCGTTCATGAGCAGTTCTTC.

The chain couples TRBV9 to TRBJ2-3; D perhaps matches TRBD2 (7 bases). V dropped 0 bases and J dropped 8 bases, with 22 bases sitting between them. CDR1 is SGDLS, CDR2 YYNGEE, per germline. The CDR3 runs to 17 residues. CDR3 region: CASSVVAERGGMGTQYF. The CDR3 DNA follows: TGTGCCAGCAGCGTAGTGGCGGAAAGGGGGGGTATGGGTACGCAGTATTTT.

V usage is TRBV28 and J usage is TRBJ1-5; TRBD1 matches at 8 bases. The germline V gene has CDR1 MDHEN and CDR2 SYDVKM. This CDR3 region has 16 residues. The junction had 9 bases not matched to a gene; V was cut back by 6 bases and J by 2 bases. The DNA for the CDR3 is TGTGCCAGCAGAGATTACGGACAGGGACGCAATCAGCCCCAGCATTTT. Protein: CASRDYGQGRNQPQHF.

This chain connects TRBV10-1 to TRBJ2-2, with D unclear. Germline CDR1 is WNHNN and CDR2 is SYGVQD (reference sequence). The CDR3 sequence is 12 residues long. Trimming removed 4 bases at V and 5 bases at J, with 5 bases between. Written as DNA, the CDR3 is TGCGCCAGCAGTGGCCGAACCGGGGAGCTGTTTTTT. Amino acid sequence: CASSGRTGELFF.

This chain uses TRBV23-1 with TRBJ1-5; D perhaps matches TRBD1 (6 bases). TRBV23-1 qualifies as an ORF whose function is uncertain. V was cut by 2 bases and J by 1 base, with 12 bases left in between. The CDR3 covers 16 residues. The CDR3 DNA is TGCGCCAGCAGTCAAATTCGACAGGTCAGCAATCAGCCCCAGCATTTT. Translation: CASSQIRQVSNQPQHF.

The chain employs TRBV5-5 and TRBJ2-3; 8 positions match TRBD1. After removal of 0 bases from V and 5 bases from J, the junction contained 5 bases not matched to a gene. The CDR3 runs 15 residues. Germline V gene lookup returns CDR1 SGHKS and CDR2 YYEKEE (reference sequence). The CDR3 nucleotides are TGTGCCAGCAGCTTGGCCAGGGGGCAGGTAGATACGCAGTATTTT. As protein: CASSLARGQVDTQYF. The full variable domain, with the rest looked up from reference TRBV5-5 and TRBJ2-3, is DAGVTQSPTHLIKTRGQQVTLRCSPISGHKSVSWYQQVLGQGPQFIFQYYEKEERGRGNFPDRFSARQFPNYSSELNVNALLLGDSALYLCASSLARGQVDTQYFGPGTRLTVL.

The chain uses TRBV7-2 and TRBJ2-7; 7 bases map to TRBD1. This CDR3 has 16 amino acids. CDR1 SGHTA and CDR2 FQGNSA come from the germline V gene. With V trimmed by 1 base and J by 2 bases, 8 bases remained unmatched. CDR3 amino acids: CASSLVTGRIPYEQYF. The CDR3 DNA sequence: TGTGCCAGCAGCTTAGTGACAGGGAGAATACCCTACGAGCAGTACTTC. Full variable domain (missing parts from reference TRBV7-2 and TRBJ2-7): GAGVSQSPSNKVTEKGKDVELRCDPISGHTALYWYRQSLGQGLEFLIYFQGNSAPDKSGLPSDRFSAERTGGSVSTLTIQRTQQEDSAVYLCASSLVTGRIPYEQYFGPGTRLTVT.

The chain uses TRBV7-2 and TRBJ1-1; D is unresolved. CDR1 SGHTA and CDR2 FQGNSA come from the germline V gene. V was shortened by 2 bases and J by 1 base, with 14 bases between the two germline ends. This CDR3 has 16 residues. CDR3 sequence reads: CASSLKLAVPNTEAFF. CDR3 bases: TGTGCCAGCAGCTTAAAGTTGGCGGTACCGAACACTGAAGCTTTCTTT.

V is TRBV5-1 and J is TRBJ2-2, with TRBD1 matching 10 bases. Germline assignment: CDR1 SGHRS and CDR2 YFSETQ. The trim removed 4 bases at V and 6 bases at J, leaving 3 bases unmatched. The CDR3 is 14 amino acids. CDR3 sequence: CASSAGQGSGELFF. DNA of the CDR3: TGCGCCAGCAGCGCGGGACAGGGGTCCGGGGAGCTGTTTTTT.

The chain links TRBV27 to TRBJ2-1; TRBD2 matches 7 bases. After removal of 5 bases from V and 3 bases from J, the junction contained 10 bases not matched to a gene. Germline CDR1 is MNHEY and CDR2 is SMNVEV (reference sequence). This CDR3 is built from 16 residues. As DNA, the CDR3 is TGTGCCAGCAGTAATAGTGGGAGGGGCATCTACAATGAGCAGTTCTTC. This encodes CASSNSGRGIYNEQFF.